These T cell receptor beta chains were read from a single sample in a study of identical twins. Each CDR3 protein gets one entry after TCRdb re-called the 5' RACE reads with MiXCR. The sample yields some 760,000 distinct CDR3 sequences, about 20% seen once. These data also featured in a second study, about T cells expressing NK-cell markers.

Sequenced material: PBMCs. All receptors come from a woman under 30 in good health. Each CDR3 is given with its conserved first and last residue. A D gene is named only where the DNA matches it firmly. Not every row has a clone size; where given, it reads once, few, many or a size class.

j_gene,abundance,v_gene,d_gene,CDR3nt,CDR3aa
TRBJ2-1,NA,TRBV12-3/TRBV12-4,NA,TGTGCCAGCAGCTACGACCGGGTTGAGCAGTTCTTC,CASSYDRVEQFF
TRBJ2-2,NA,TRBV28,NA,TGTGCCAGCAGTTTCCAGGGGTCGAACACCGGGGAGCTGTTTTTT,CASSFQGSNTGELFF
TRBJ2-3,NA,TRBV10-3,TRBD2,TGTGCCATCAGTGAGTCGACGGGGGGGCCTGGAGATACGCAGTATTTT,CAISESTGGPGDTQYF
TRBJ2-7,few,TRBV11-3,TRBD2,TGTGCCAGCAGCGTACCGGGACTAGGCGTCGTGGAGCAGTACTTC,CASSVPGLGVVEQYF
TRBJ2-3,NA,TRBV4-1,NA,TGCGCCAGCAGCCAAGAGACAGGTATAGGAGCAGATACGCAGTATTTT,CASSQETGIGADTQYF
TRBJ2-3,few,TRBV7-8,NA,TGTGCCAGCAGCTTAGATCTAGCTGCCTCACTGGATACGCAGTATTTT,CASSLDLAASLDTQYF
TRBJ2-7,NA,TRBV5-1,TRBD2,TGCGCCAGCAGCCCTTGGGGGACTAGCGGAGCTTACGAGCAGTACTTC,CASSPWGTSGAYEQYF
TRBJ2-1,NA,TRBV6-2/TRBV6-3,TRBD1,TGTGCCAGCAAGAGGACAGGGGAAAATGAGCAGTTCTTC,CASKRTGENEQFF
TRBJ1-3,NA,TRBV6-5,NA,TGTGCCAGCAGTAACTTAGGGGGGGGTGGAAACACCATATATTTT,CASSNLGGGGNTIYF
TRBJ2-1,NA,TRBV14,NA,TGTGCCAGCAGCCAAGTAGGCGCCCCCAATGAGCAGTTCTTC,CASSQVGAPNEQFF
TRBJ2-5,NA,TRBV3-1,TRBD2,TGTGCCTCCACCAAAGCGGGACCTGGGACCCAGTACTTC,CASTKAGPGTQYF
TRBJ2-3,NA,TRBV7-9,TRBD2,TGTGCCAGCCACGTAGCGGGAGAGGGTGATACGCAGTATTTT,CASHVAGEGDTQYF
TRBJ2-7,few,TRBV20-1,NA,TGCAGCGCTAGCGACATACCCTACGAGCAGTACTTC,CSASDIPYEQYF
TRBJ2-2,few,TRBV20-1,NA,TGCAGTGCTCGGACCCCATATGCAACCGGGGAGCTGTTTTTT,CSARTPYATGELFF
TRBJ2-1,many,TRBV24-1,NA,TGTGCCACCATTAATAGCCTGGGTGAGCAGTTCTTC,CATINSLGEQFF
TRBJ2-2,NA,TRBV20-1,NA,TGCAGTGCTAGTCACGGGGGGAACACCGGGGAGCTGTTTTTT,CSASHGGNTGELFF
TRBJ2-7,NA,TRBV6-1,NA,TGTGCCAGCAGGAGACAGGTTAACTACGAGCAGTACTTC,CASRRQVNYEQYF
TRBJ2-1,many,TRBV5-1,TRBD1,TGCGCCAGCAGCGCCGCAGGGGGCAGGAATGAGCAGTTCTTC,CASSAAGGRNEQFF
TRBJ2-5,NA,TRBV5-1,TRBD1,TGCGCCAGCAGCTTGGTCGACAGGGTTCGAGAGACCCAGTACTTC,CASSLVDRVRETQYF
TRBJ1-1,NA,TRBV5-4,TRBD1,TGTGCCAGCAGCCCTCCGGACAGGGCGGGTGAAGCTTTCTTT,CASSPPDRAGEAFF
TRBJ2-7,few,TRBV7-6,NA,TGTGCCAGCAGCTTAGACTTGTCAGGCCACTACGAGCAGTACTTC,CASSLDLSGHYEQYF
TRBJ2-1,NA,TRBV11-2,TRBD2,TGTGCCAGCAGCTTAGATGTAGCGGGAAGCGAGGATGAGCAGTTCTTC,CASSLDVAGSEDEQFF
TRBJ1-2,NA,TRBV27,NA,TGTGCCAGCAGTTTCGTTCCCCCGATCTATGGCTACACCTTC,CASSFVPPIYGYTF
TRBJ2-7,NA,TRBV5-1,TRBD1,TGCGCCAGCAGCTTGTTCGGACAGGGGAGCTCCTACGAGCAGTACTTC,CASSLFGQGSSYEQYF
TRBJ2-1,NA,TRBV12-3/TRBV12-4,TRBD1,TGTGCCAGCAGAACCAGTTCACAGGGGCAAGACAATGAGCAGTTCTTC,CASRTSSQGQDNEQFF
TRBJ2-5,NA,TRBV7-2,NA,TGTGCCAGCAGCCCGGTTTGGGGACAAGAGACCCAGTACTTC,CASSPVWGQETQYF
TRBJ2-2,NA,TRBV7-3,TRBD2,TGTGCCAGCAGCTCCGGGACTAGCGGGGGCTATTTCGCGAACACCGGGGAGCTGTTTTTT,CASSSGTSGGYFANTGELFF
TRBJ2-1,many,TRBV5-1,NA,TGCGCCAGCAGCTTGGACGGGACCACCAATGAGCAGTTCTTC,CASSLDGTTNEQFF
TRBJ2-5,NA,TRBV6-1,TRBD2,TGTGCCAGCAGCCCCCGAGCGGGATCCGAAGGGACCCAGTACTTC,CASSPRAGSEGTQYF
TRBJ2-5,NA,TRBV12-3/TRBV12-4,NA,TGTGCCAGCAGTATCTCAGGACAGGCGGAGGGGGAGACCCAGTACTTC,CASSISGQAEGETQYF
TRBJ1-5,NA,TRBV7-9,NA,TGTGCCAGCAGCTGGGGGGATCAGCCCCAGCATTTT,CASSWGDQPQHF
TRBJ2-3,once,TRBV20-1,NA,TGCAGTGTTAGCGAAGGGGTTTCATCCACAGATACGCAGTATTTT,CSVSEGVSSTDTQYF
TRBJ2-2,NA,TRBV5-1,NA,TGCGCCAGCAGCTTGCAAGACAGGAGCCAGTACACCGGGGAGCTGTTTTTT,CASSLQDRSQYTGELFF
TRBJ2-5,few,TRBV5-1,NA,TGCGCCAGCAGCTTGGGGTTCCCGGGAAAAGAGACCCAGTACTTC,CASSLGFPGKETQYF
TRBJ2-1,few,TRBV20-1,TRBD2,TGCAGTGCTAGAGATGGGCTAGCGGGATACAATGAGCAGTTCTTC,CSARDGLAGYNEQFF
TRBJ1-6,many,TRBV12-3/TRBV12-4,NA,TGTGCCAGCAGTTTTGGGATAAATTCACCCCTCCACTTT,CASSFGINSPLHF
TRBJ2-1,few,TRBV9,NA,TGTGCCAGCAGCGTACTCCCCGGGACTGGCAAGGGAAATGAGCAGTTCTTC,CASSVLPGTGKGNEQFF
TRBJ1-2,NA,TRBV7-9,NA,TGTGCCAGCAGCCAGACCAGGGACTATGGCTACACCTTC,CASSQTRDYGYTF
TRBJ1-5,NA,TRBV20-1,NA,TGCAGTGCTAGAGTGAGGGGGAAAGGGGGTCAGCCCCAGCATTTT,CSARVRGKGGQPQHF
TRBJ1-1,NA,TRBV6-1,NA,TGTGCCAGCAGGAGGGAGCAGGGGCACACTGAAGCTTTCTTT,CASRREQGHTEAFF
TRBJ2-7,NA,TRBV29-1,NA,TGCAGCGTCAAACAGGGCTACGAGCAGTACTTC,CSVKQGYEQYF
TRBJ1-4,NA,TRBV20-1,NA,TGCAGTGCTAGAGTACCTTGGAGGGCAGAAAAAGAAAAACTGTTTTTT,CSARVPWRAEKEKLFF
TRBJ1-1,few,TRBV20-1,TRBD1,TGCAGTGCTAGAGGTGGACAGGGGAACACTGAAGCTTTCTTT,CSARGGQGNTEAFF
TRBJ2-7,once,TRBV12-3/TRBV12-4,TRBD1,TGTGCCAGCAGTTACTTCACAGGGGCGCGTCGCGAGCAGTACTTC,CASSYFTGARREQYF
TRBJ2-7,NA,TRBV9,TRBD1,TGTGCCAGCAGCAAACATACAGGGGTGTTCGAGCAGTACTTC,CASSKHTGVFEQYF
TRBJ2-2,NA,TRBV20-1,TRBD2,TGCAGTGCTAGGTTGAGCGGGAGGGCCGATACCGGGGAGCTGTTTTTT,CSARLSGRADTGELFF
TRBJ1-5,NA,TRBV12-3/TRBV12-4,TRBD1,TGTGCCAGCAGTTTAGGCCAGGGGGCGCGAGGCAATCAGCCCCAGCATTTT,CASSLGQGARGNQPQHF
TRBJ2-3,NA,TRBV20-1,NA,TGCAGTGCTAGAGATTCCCGCGGGCCAGATACGCAGTATTTT,CSARDSRGPDTQYF
TRBJ2-3,many,TRBV12-3/TRBV12-4,TRBD2,TGTGCCAGCAGTTTGAGCGGGACCACAGATACGCAGTATTTT,CASSLSGTTDTQYF
TRBJ2-7,NA,TRBV5-1,NA,TGCGCCAGCAGCTCGACAGTGAACGAGCAGTACTTC,CASSSTVNEQYF
TRBJ2-1,NA,TRBV5-6,TRBD2,TGTGCCAGCAGCCCGTGGACTAGGGGCGAGGGTGAGCAGTTCTTC,CASSPWTRGEGEQFF
TRBJ2-5,few,TRBV20-1,TRBD1,TGCAGTGCTCCCCGGGACAGGGGAAAGACCCAGTACTTC,CSAPRDRGKTQYF
TRBJ2-1,many,TRBV5-6,NA,TGTGCCAGCAGCTTGGAGACAGGGCAGTTCTTC,CASSLETGQFF
TRBJ1-5,few,TRBV5-6,NA,TGTGCCAGCAGCTTCGGTGGGCAGTATAGCAATCAGCCCCAGCATTTT,CASSFGGQYSNQPQHF
TRBJ2-7,NA,TRBV29-1,NA,TGCAGCGTTCCGGGACCAGTGGTCGGCGAGCAGTACTTC,CSVPGPVVGEQYF
TRBJ2-1,NA,TRBV6-6,TRBD2,TGTGCCAGCGCTAGCGGGGCCTTCGGTGAGCAGTTCTTC,CASASGAFGEQFF
TRBJ2-7,few,TRBV7-9,TRBD1,TGTGCCAGCAGCTGGGTCAAGGGGGCTACCTACGAGCAGTACTTC,CASSWVKGATYEQYF
TRBJ2-7,NA,TRBV20-1,TRBD1,TGCAGTGCTAGAAAAAGTGGACAGGGCCCCTACGAGCAGTACTTC,CSARKSGQGPYEQYF